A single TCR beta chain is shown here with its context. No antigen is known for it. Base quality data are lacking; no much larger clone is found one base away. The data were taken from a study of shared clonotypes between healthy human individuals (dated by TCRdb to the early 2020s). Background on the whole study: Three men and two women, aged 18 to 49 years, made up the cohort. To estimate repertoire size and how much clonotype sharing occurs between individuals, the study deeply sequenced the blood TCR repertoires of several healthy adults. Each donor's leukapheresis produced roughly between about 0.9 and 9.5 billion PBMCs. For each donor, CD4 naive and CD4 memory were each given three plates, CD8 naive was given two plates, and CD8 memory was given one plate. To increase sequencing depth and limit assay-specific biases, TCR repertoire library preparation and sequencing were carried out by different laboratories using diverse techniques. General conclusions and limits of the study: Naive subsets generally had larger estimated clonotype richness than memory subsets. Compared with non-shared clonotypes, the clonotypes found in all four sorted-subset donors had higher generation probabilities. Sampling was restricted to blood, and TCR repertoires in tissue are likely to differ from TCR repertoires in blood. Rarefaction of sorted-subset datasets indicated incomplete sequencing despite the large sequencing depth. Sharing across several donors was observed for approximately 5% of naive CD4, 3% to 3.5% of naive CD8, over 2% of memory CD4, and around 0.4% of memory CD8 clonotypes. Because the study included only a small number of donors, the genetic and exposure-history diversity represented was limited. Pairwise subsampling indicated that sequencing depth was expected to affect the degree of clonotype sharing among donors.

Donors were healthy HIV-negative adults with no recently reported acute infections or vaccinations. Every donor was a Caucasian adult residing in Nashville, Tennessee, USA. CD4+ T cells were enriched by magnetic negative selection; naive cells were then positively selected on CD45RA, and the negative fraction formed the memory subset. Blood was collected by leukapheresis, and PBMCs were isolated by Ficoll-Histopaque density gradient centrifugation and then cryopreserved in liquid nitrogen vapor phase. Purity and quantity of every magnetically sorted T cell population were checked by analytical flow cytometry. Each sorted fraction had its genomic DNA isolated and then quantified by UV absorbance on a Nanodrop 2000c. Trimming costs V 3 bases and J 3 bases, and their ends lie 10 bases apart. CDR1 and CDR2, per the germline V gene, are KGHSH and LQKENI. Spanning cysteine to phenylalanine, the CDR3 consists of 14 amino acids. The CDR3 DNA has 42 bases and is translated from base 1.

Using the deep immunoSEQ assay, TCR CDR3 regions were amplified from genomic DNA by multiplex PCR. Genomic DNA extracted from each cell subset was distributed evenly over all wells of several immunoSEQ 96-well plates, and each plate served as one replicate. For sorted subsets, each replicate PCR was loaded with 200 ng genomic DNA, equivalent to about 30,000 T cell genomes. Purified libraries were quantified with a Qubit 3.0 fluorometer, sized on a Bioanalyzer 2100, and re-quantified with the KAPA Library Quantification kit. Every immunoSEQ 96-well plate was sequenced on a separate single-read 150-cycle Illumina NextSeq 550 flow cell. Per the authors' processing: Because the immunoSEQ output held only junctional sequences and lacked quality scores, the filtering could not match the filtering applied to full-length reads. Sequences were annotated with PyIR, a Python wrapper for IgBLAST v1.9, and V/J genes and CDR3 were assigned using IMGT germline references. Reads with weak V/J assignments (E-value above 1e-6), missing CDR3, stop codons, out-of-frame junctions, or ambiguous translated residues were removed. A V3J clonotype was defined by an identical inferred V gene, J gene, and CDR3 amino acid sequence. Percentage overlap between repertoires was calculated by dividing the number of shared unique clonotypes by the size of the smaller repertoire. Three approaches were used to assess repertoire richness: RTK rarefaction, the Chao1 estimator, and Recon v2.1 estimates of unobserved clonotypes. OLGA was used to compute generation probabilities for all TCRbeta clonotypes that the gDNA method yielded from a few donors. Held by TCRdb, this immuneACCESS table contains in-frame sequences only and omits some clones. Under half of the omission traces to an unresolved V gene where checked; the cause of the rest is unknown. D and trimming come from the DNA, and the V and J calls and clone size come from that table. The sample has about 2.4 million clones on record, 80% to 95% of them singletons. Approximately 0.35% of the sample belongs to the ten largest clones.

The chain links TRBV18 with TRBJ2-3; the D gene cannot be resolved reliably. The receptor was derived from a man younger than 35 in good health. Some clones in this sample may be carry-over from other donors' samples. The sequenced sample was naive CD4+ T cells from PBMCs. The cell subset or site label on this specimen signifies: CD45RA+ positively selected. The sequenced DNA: TGTGCCAGCTCACCCCTCCAGGCGACAGATACGCAGTATTTT. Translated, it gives CASSPLQATDTQYF.